The table lists the clone carrying this TCR beta chain with a few counts. The CDR3 contains 13 residues. Per the germline V gene, CDR1 is DFQATT and CDR2 is SNEGSKA (reference sequence). With 5 bases clipped from V and 4 bases from J, the junction kept 5 bases outside the gene matches. TCRdb recomputed calls from the RT-PCR reads with MiXCR, one row per CDR3 protein. This sample has around 700,000 distinct CDR3 sequences, with 13% to 15% found just once. The TCR originated in a female donor in good health, serving as a healthy control. Source material: memory CD4+ T cells from blood. The chain has TRBV20-1 and TRBJ2-1, with 7 bases aligning to TRBD1. The CDR3 sequence is CSAYRGQYNEQFF. CDR3 nucleotides: TGCAGTGCTTACAGGGGCCAATACAATGAGCAGTTCTTC.